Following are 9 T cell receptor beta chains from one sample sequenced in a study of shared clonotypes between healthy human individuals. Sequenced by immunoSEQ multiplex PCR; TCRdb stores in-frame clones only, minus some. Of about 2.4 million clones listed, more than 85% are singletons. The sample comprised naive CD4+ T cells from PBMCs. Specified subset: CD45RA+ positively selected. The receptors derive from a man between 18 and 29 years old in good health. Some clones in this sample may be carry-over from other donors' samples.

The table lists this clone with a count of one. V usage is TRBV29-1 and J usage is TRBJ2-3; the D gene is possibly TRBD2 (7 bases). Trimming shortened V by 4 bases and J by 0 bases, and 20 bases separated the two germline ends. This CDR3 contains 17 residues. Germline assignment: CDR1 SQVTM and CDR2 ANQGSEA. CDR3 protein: CSVGSPDSGASTDTQYF. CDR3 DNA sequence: TGCAGCGTTGGATCCCCGGACAGCGGGGCCAGCACAGATACGCAGTATTTT.

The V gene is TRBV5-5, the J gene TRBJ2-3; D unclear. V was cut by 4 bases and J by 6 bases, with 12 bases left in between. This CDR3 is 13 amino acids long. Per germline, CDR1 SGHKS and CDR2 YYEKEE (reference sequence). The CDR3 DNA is TGTGCCAGCAGCACGTGGGCTAGTGATACGCAGTATTTT. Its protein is CASSTWASDTQYF. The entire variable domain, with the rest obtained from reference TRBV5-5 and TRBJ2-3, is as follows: DAGVTQSPTHLIKTRGQQVTLRCSPISGHKSVSWYQQVLGQGPQFIFQYYEKEERGRGNFPDRFSARQFPNYSSELNVNALLLGDSALYLCASSTWASDTQYFGPGTRLTVL.

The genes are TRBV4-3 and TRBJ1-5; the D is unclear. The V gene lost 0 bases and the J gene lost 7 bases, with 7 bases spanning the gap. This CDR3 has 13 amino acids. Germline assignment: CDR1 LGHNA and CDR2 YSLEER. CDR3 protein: CASSQEVLQPQHF. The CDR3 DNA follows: TGCGCCAGCAGCCAAGAAGTCCTCCAGCCCCAGCATTTT.

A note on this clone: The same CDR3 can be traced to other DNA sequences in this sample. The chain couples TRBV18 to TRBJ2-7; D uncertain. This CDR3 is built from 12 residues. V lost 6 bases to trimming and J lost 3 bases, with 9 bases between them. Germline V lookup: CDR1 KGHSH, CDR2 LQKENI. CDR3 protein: CASSPSFYEQYF. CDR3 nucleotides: TGTGCCAGCTCCCCATCGTTCTACGAGCAGTACTTC.

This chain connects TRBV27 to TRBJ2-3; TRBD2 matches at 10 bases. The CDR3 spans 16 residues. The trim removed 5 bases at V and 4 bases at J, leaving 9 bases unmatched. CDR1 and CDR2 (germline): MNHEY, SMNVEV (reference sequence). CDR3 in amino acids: CASSPLGAGGADTQYF. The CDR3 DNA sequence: TGTGCCAGCAGTCCACTCGGAGCGGGAGGGGCAGATACGCAGTATTTT.

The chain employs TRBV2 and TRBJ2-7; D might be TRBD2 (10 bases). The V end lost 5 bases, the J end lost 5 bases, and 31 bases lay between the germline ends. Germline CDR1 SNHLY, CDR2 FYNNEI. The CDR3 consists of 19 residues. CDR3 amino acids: CASSQLRDRASGRGNEQYF. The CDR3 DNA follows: TGTGCCAGCAGTCAACTCCGGGACAGGGCAAGCGGGAGGGGCAACGAGCAGTACTTC.

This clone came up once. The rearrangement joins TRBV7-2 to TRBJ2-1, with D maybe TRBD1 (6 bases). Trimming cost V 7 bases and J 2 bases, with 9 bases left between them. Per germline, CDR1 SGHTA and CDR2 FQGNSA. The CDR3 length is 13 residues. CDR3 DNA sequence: TGTGCCAGCAACGGACAGACCTACAATGAGCAGTTCTTC. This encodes CASNGQTYNEQFF.

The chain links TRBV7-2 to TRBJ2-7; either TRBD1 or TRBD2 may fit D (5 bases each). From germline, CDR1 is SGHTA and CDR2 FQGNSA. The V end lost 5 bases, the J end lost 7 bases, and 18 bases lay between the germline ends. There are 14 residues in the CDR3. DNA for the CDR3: TGTGCCAGCAGCCCGGGGACCGCTCCTTGGGAGCAGTACTTC. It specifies CASSPGTAPWEQYF.

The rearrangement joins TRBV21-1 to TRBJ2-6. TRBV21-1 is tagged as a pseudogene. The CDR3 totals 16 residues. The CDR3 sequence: CASSSPRGAGANVLTF. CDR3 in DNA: TGTGCCAGCAGCTCCCCACGGGGCGCTGGGGCCAACGTCCTGACTTTC.